This is a list of T cell receptor beta chains from one sample in a study of T cells after yellow fever vaccination. In TCRdb, the 5' RACE reads were re-called with MiXCR into one record per CDR3 protein. The table lists hundreds of thousands of distinct CDR3 sequences, 21% of them singletons. Here the sequenced sample was PBMCs, taken roughly 23 days after the first yellow fever vaccination. These receptors were taken from a man between 18 and 35 years old who received the YFV17D yellow fever vaccine. The CDR3 runs from the conserved cysteine through the conserved F or W. A D gene is named only where the DNA matches it firmly. Rows give clone size only sometimes, using once, few, many, or a class for an expanded clone.

j_gene | d_gene | v_gene | abundance | CDR3nt | CDR3aa
TRBJ2-3 | TRBD2 | TRBV2 | . | TGTGCCAGTCGTCCGGGGGAGGGTGGATTCCCAGATACGCAGTATTTT | CASRPGEGGFPDTQYF
TRBJ2-3 | . | TRBV7-3 | . | TGTGCCAGCAGCCCCTACAAGGTCCGGGTCACAGATACGCAGTATTTT | CASSPYKVRVTDTQYF
TRBJ2-2 | TRBD1 | TRBV10-3 | few | TGTGCCATCAGTGAGTCAACCGGGACAGGGCAAACCGGGGAGCTGTTTTTT | CAISESTGTGQTGELFF
TRBJ1-5 | . | TRBV28 | . | TGTGCCAGCAGTCATAATCAGCCCCAGCATTTT | CASSHNQPQHF
TRBJ2-5 | . | TRBV9 | . | TGTGCCAGCAGCGCAAACCAGGGGCCGGAGACCCAGTACTTC | CASSANQGPETQYF
TRBJ2-5 | . | TRBV5-1 | few | TGCGCCAGCAGCGCGGAGGTGGAGACCCAGTACTTC | CASSAEVETQYF
TRBJ2-2 | TRBD1 | TRBV20-1 | many | TGCAGTGCTAGAGATCCGGGACAGGGGAACACCGGGGAGCTGTTTTTT | CSARDPGQGNTGELFF
TRBJ2-5 | TRBD1 | TRBV25-1 | few | TGTGCCAGCAGTGGGGACAGGGGCCTGTACCAAGAGACCCAGTACTTC | CASSGDRGLYQETQYF
TRBJ1-2 | . | TRBV7-2 | . | TGTGCCAGCAGCTCCTCTAACTATGGCTACACCTTC | CASSSSNYGYTF
TRBJ1-1 | . | TRBV20-1 | few | TGCAGTGCTAGAGAACCCGGTATGAACACTGAAGCTTTCTTT | CSAREPGMNTEAFF
TRBJ2-3 | TRBD2 | TRBV7-3 | . | TGTGCCAGCAGCCGCACCCCACCGGGACTAGCGGGGGGAAAACAGTATTTT | CASSRTPPGLAGGKQYF
TRBJ1-6 | TRBD1 | TRBV6-2/TRBV6-3 | few | TGTGCCAGCAGTTACGTGGACAGGGCTAATACACCCCTCCACTTT | CASSYVDRANTPLHF
TRBJ2-3 | . | TRBV5-1 | . | TGCGCCAGCAGGGACGGGAGCTTCACAGATACGCAGTATTTT | CASRDGSFTDTQYF
TRBJ1-4 | . | TRBV15 | . | TGTGCCACCAGCAGAACGGATGAAAAACTGTTTTTT | CATSRTDEKLFF
TRBJ2-5 | . | TRBV21-1 | . | TGTCTTTCTCTGACAGTTGACCAAGAGACCCAGTACTTC | CLSLTVDQETQYF
TRBJ2-7 | TRBD1 | TRBV20-1 | few | TGCAGTGCTAGAGATGGGACAGCAAGCTACGAGCAGTACTTC | CSARDGTASYEQYF
TRBJ2-1 | TRBD2 | TRBV28 | . | TGTGCCAGCATCTCGGGGGGGAAGAACAATGAGCAGTTCTTC | CASISGGKNNEQFF
TRBJ2-1 | TRBD2 | TRBV7-6 | . | TGTGCCAGCAGCTTAGGGACTAGCGGGGGGGCGGGTTCGCGCAATGAGCAGTTCTTC | CASSLGTSGGAGSRNEQFF
TRBJ1-6 | . | TRBV7-9 | few | TGTGCCAGCAGCTTTGGGGGCCTGGATTCACCCCTCCACTTT | CASSFGGLDSPLHF
TRBJ1-4 | TRBD1 | TRBV4-2 | few | TGTGCCAGCAGCCCGGACAGGGGGCGTCCTAATGAAAAACTGTTTTTT | CASSPDRGRPNEKLFF
TRBJ2-3 | . | TRBV6-1 | . | TGTGCCAGCAGTCAACTAGTCACAGATACGCAGTATTTT | CASSQLVTDTQYF
TRBJ2-3 | TRBD1 | TRBV2 | many | TGTGCCAGCAGCATGACAGGGATCACAGATACGCAGTATTTT | CASSMTGITDTQYF
TRBJ1-1 | TRBD1 | TRBV5-1 | . | TGCGCCAGCAGCTTGGGACAGGGCGGTTTGGACACTGAAGCTTTCTTT | CASSLGQGGLDTEAFF
TRBJ1-5 | . | TRBV20-1 | . | TGCGGAACAATGACCCACTTGGCCCAGCATTTT | CGTMTHLAQHF
TRBJ2-1 | . | TRBV4-3 | . | TGCGCCAGCAGCCAAGATGAGAGCGCAGTTTACAATGAGCAGTTCTTC | CASSQDESAVYNEQFF
TRBJ2-7 | . | TRBV18 | . | TGTGCCAGCTCATCTTCTCTCGAGCAGTACTTC | CASSSSLEQYF
TRBJ1-1 | . | TRBV5-1 | . | TGCGCCAGCAGACGGGACCCTACAGGTAACACTGAAGCTTTCTTT | CASRRDPTGNTEAFF
TRBJ2-2 | . | TRBV25-1 | . | TGTGCCAGCAGCCCTCACCCTTCAGTGGCCGGGGAGCTGTTTTTT | CASSPHPSVAGELFF